This is a list of T cell receptor beta chains from one sample in a study of T cell responses to AZD1222 COVID-19 vaccine. Measured with immunoSEQ multiplex PCR; TCRdb has only the in-frame clones, and not every one. The profile covers approximately 140,000 clones, with roughly nine tenths appearing a single time and about 4.1% taken by the ten largest. This sample comprised peripheral blood, obtained 28 days after the second AZD1222 dose. The receptors stem from an adult who received the AZD1222 COVID-19 vaccine. CDR3s include the opening cysteine and the closing phenylalanine or tryptophan. A D gene is named only where the DNA matches it firmly. Clone sizes are given selectively: once, few, many, or a class where the clone is expanded.

cdr3_aa: CASSVLAGEYNEQFF
cdr3_nt: TGTGCCAGCAGCGTACTAGCGGGGGAATACAATGAGCAGTTCTTC
clone_size: NA
j_call: TRBJ2-1
cdr3_length: 15
v_call: TRBV9
d_call: TRBD2

cdr3_aa: CASRSLSSYEQYF
cdr3_nt: TGTGCCAGCCGGAGCCTTAGCTCCTACGAGCAGTACTTC
clone_size: NA
j_call: TRBJ2-7
cdr3_length: 13
v_call: TRBV27
d_call: NA

cdr3_aa: CATSKIHSGSNEQFF
cdr3_nt: TGTGCCACCAGTAAAATTCATTCGGGCAGCAATGAGCAGTTCTTC
clone_size: NA
j_call: TRBJ2-1
cdr3_length: 15
v_call: TRBV15
d_call: NA

cdr3_aa: CASRGGVWETQYF
cdr3_nt: TGTGCCAGCCGCGGCGGGGTGTGGGAGACCCAGTACTTC
clone_size: NA
j_call: TRBJ2-5
cdr3_length: 13
v_call: TRBV2
d_call: NA

cdr3_aa: CASSQVADRANYGYTF
cdr3_nt: TGCGCCAGCAGCCAAGTTGCGGACAGGGCTAACTATGGCTACACCTTC
clone_size: NA
j_call: TRBJ1-2
cdr3_length: 16
v_call: TRBV4-3
d_call: TRBD1

cdr3_aa: CASRSGGGHKETQYF
cdr3_nt: TGCGCCAGCCGCTCCGGGGGAGGTCACAAAGAGACCCAGTACTTC
clone_size: NA
j_call: TRBJ2-5
cdr3_length: 15
v_call: TRBV5-1
d_call: NA

cdr3_aa: CASSAVAGQLGNEQFF
cdr3_nt: TGTGCCAGCAGTGCCGTAGCGGGCCAATTGGGCAATGAGCAGTTCTTC
clone_size: NA
j_call: TRBJ2-1
cdr3_length: 16
v_call: TRBV27
d_call: TRBD2

cdr3_aa: CASSLSGIMNTEAFF
cdr3_nt: TGTGCCAGCAGTTTATCGGGGATAATGAACACTGAAGCTTTCTTT
clone_size: NA
j_call: TRBJ1-1
cdr3_length: 15
v_call: TRBV28
d_call: NA

cdr3_aa: CASSEVHIEHSYQRYF
cdr3_nt: TGTGCCAGCAGTGAAGTGCATATCGAGCACAGCTACCAGAGGTATTTT
clone_size: NA
j_call: TRBJ1-3
cdr3_length: 16
v_call: TRBV6-1
d_call: NA

cdr3_aa: CASTLVGREAFF
cdr3_nt: TGTGCCAGCACCCTCGTGGGGAGAGAAGCTTTCTTT
clone_size: few
j_call: TRBJ1-1
cdr3_length: 12
v_call: TRBV7-9
d_call: NA

cdr3_aa: CASSESPVLSNQPQHF
cdr3_nt: TGTGCCAGCAGTGAATCCCCCGTACTCAGCAATCAGCCCCAGCATTTT
clone_size: NA
j_call: TRBJ1-5
cdr3_length: 16
v_call: TRBV6-1
d_call: NA

cdr3_aa: CASSPRQGVQETQYF
cdr3_nt: TGTGCCAGCTCACCACGACAGGGGGTACAAGAGACCCAGTACTTC
clone_size: NA
j_call: TRBJ2-5
cdr3_length: 15
v_call: TRBV18
d_call: TRBD1

cdr3_aa: CASSLGQGQGYTF
cdr3_nt: TGTGCCAGCAGCTTAGGACAGGGCCAAGGCTACACCTTC
clone_size: NA
j_call: TRBJ1-2
cdr3_length: 13
v_call: TRBV7-2
d_call: TRBD1

cdr3_aa: CASNRGSTYNSPLHF
cdr3_nt: TGTGCCAGCAACAGGGGGAGCACCTATAATTCACCCCTCCACTTT
clone_size: NA
j_call: TRBJ1-6
cdr3_length: 15
v_call: TRBV6-5
d_call: TRBD1

cdr3_aa: CASSVASGGAWTEAFF
cdr3_nt: TGTGCCAGCAGCGTAGCGTCAGGGGGCGCTTGGACTGAAGCTTTCTTT
clone_size: once
j_call: TRBJ1-1
cdr3_length: 16
v_call: TRBV9
d_call: TRBD1

cdr3_aa: CASSYSTQAPGTGELFF
cdr3_nt: TGTGCCAGCAGTTACTCGACGCAGGCCCCAGGCACCGGGGAGCTGTTTTTT
clone_size: NA
j_call: TRBJ2-2
cdr3_length: 17
v_call: TRBV6-2/TRBV6-3
d_call: NA

cdr3_aa: CASSTRTLATNEKLFF
cdr3_nt: TGTGCCAGTAGTACGAGGACCCTCGCAACTAATGAAAAACTGTTTTTT
clone_size: NA
j_call: TRBJ1-4
cdr3_length: 16
v_call: TRBV19
d_call: NA

cdr3_aa: CASSLSGARLGDGYTF
cdr3_nt: TGTGCCAGCAGTTTATCGGGGGCGCGTCTTGGGGATGGCTACACCTTC
clone_size: once
j_call: TRBJ1-2
cdr3_length: 16
v_call: TRBV28
d_call: NA

cdr3_aa: CASSLFGTNEQFF
cdr3_nt: TGCGCCAGCAGCTTGTTTGGGACCAATGAGCAGTTCTTC
clone_size: NA
j_call: TRBJ2-1
cdr3_length: 13
v_call: TRBV5-1
d_call: NA

cdr3_aa: CASSLIGGSGNTIYF
cdr3_nt: TGTGCCAGCAGTCTTATCGGGGGCTCTGGAAACACCATATATTTT
clone_size: few
j_call: TRBJ1-3
cdr3_length: 15
v_call: TRBV6-5
d_call: NA

cdr3_aa: CASRPEFTSGANVLTF
cdr3_nt: TGTGCCAGCAGGCCTGAATTCACTTCTGGGGCCAACGTCCTGACTTTC
clone_size: NA
j_call: TRBJ2-6
cdr3_length: 16
v_call: TRBV25-1
d_call: NA

cdr3_aa: CSVEAWDRGGYTF
cdr3_nt: TGCAGCGTTGAAGCTTGGGACAGAGGCGGCTACACCTTC
clone_size: NA
j_call: TRBJ1-2
cdr3_length: 13
v_call: TRBV29-1
d_call: TRBD1

cdr3_aa: CASSEQGSAGYTF
cdr3_nt: TGTGCCAGCAGTGAACAGGGCTCCGCTGGCTACACCTTC
clone_size: NA
j_call: TRBJ1-2
cdr3_length: 13
v_call: TRBV2
d_call: NA

cdr3_aa: CASSLAYRAQYF
cdr3_nt: TGTGCCAGCAGCTTAGCGTATCGAGCCCAGTACTTC
clone_size: NA
j_call: TRBJ2-5
cdr3_length: 12
v_call: TRBV7-9
d_call: NA

cdr3_aa: CASSLRPSGGDTQYF
cdr3_nt: TGTGCCAGCAGCTTAAGGCCTAGCGGGGGAGATACGCAGTATTTT
clone_size: NA
j_call: TRBJ2-3
cdr3_length: 15
v_call: TRBV13
d_call: TRBD2

cdr3_aa: CATSSKLAGGYEQYF
cdr3_nt: TGTGCCACCAGCAGCAAACTAGCGGGTGGCTACGAGCAGTACTTC
clone_size: NA
j_call: TRBJ2-7
cdr3_length: 15
v_call: TRBV15
d_call: TRBD2

cdr3_aa: CASGFHGGGAGQADTQYF
cdr3_nt: TGTGCTAGTGGTTTCCATGGCGGGGGGGCCGGTCAGGCAGATACGCAGTATTTT
clone_size: NA
j_call: TRBJ2-3
cdr3_length: 18
v_call: TRBV12-5
d_call: TRBD2

cdr3_aa: CASSPVDIHYEQYF
cdr3_nt: TGTGCCAGCAGCCCCGTGGACATACACTACGAGCAGTACTTC
clone_size: NA
j_call: TRBJ2-7
cdr3_length: 14
v_call: TRBV6-2/TRBV6-3
d_call: NA

cdr3_aa: CASSSRDSDYSNQPQHF
cdr3_nt: TGTGCCAGCAGTAGCCGGGACAGCGATTATAGCAATCAGCCCCAGCATTTT
clone_size: NA
j_call: TRBJ1-5
cdr3_length: 17
v_call: TRBV28
d_call: TRBD1

cdr3_aa: CASMVTGVTGELFF
cdr3_nt: TGTGCCAGTATGGTGACAGGGGTTACCGGGGAGCTGTTTTTT
clone_size: NA
j_call: TRBJ2-2
cdr3_length: 14
v_call: TRBV19
d_call: TRBD1

cdr3_aa: CASSNDRQSTEAFF
cdr3_nt: TGTGCCAGCAGCAACGACCGCCAGAGCACTGAAGCTTTCTTT
clone_size: NA
j_call: TRBJ1-1
cdr3_length: 14
v_call: TRBV6-4
d_call: NA

cdr3_aa: CATSDSLRGRIYGYTF
cdr3_nt: TGTGCCACCAGTGACAGCTTACGGGGCAGGATTTATGGCTACACCTTC
clone_size: NA
j_call: TRBJ1-2
cdr3_length: 16
v_call: TRBV24-1
d_call: NA

cdr3_aa: CASSLSPKREQFF
cdr3_nt: TGTGCCAGCAGTTTATCTCCGAAGCGCGAGCAGTTCTTC
clone_size: NA
j_call: TRBJ2-1
cdr3_length: 13
v_call: TRBV27
d_call: NA

cdr3_aa: CASSIYRGATEAFF
cdr3_nt: TGTGCCAGCAGCATATACAGGGGGGCCACTGAAGCTTTCTTT
clone_size: NA
j_call: TRBJ1-1
cdr3_length: 14
v_call: TRBV5-5
d_call: TRBD1

cdr3_aa: CASSPGQAPYNEQFF
cdr3_nt: TGTGCTAGCAGCCCCGGACAAGCCCCCTACAATGAGCAGTTCTTC
clone_size: NA
j_call: TRBJ2-1
cdr3_length: 15
v_call: TRBV7-7
d_call: NA

cdr3_aa: CASSFRDSYEQYF
cdr3_nt: TGTGCCAGCAGTTTCCGGGACAGCTACGAGCAGTACTTC
clone_size: NA
j_call: TRBJ2-7
cdr3_length: 13
v_call: TRBV27
d_call: TRBD1

cdr3_aa: CASSLGSQGNEQYF
cdr3_nt: TGTGCCAGCAGTTTGGGGTCACAGGGTAACGAGCAGTACTTC
clone_size: NA
j_call: TRBJ2-7
cdr3_length: 14
v_call: TRBV28
d_call: NA

cdr3_aa: CASSREGLSSYEQYF
cdr3_nt: TGTGCCAGCAGCCGGGAGGGACTTAGCTCCTACGAGCAGTACTTC
clone_size: NA
j_call: TRBJ2-7
cdr3_length: 15
v_call: TRBV4-2
d_call: TRBD2

cdr3_aa: CASSLLAGMDTQYF
cdr3_nt: TGTGCCAGCAGTCTGCTAGCGGGAATGGATACGCAGTATTTT
clone_size: once
j_call: TRBJ2-3
cdr3_length: 14
v_call: TRBV3-1/TRBV3-2
d_call: TRBD2

cdr3_aa: CASSPRDRVYEQYF
cdr3_nt: TGTGCCAGCAGCCCACGGGACAGGGTCTACGAGCAGTACTTC
clone_size: NA
j_call: TRBJ2-7
cdr3_length: 14
v_call: TRBV5-4
d_call: TRBD1

cdr3_aa: CASSSASRTQYF
cdr3_nt: TGTGCCAGCAGCTCGGCCTCGAGGACGCAGTATTTT
clone_size: once
j_call: TRBJ2-3
cdr3_length: 12
v_call: TRBV11-3
d_call: NA

cdr3_aa: CASGSPNRGQEETQYF
cdr3_nt: TGTGCTAGTGGCTCCCCCAACAGGGGGCAGGAAGAGACCCAGTACTTC
clone_size: NA
j_call: TRBJ2-5
cdr3_length: 16
v_call: TRBV12-5
d_call: TRBD1

cdr3_aa: CASSQKTQASGPRYF
cdr3_nt: TGTGCCAGCAGCCAAAAAACTCAAGCTAGCGGGCCACGGTATTTT
clone_size: NA
j_call: TRBJ2-3
cdr3_length: 15
v_call: TRBV5-4
d_call: TRBD2

cdr3_aa: CASSPWDSNNEKLFF
cdr3_nt: TGTGCCAGCAGCCCTTGGGACAGTAACAATGAAAAACTGTTTTTT
clone_size: few
j_call: TRBJ1-4
cdr3_length: 15
v_call: TRBV7-2
d_call: TRBD1

cdr3_aa: CASSQGQTQYF
cdr3_nt: TGTGCCAGCAGCCAAGGCCAAACCCAGTACTTC
clone_size: NA
j_call: TRBJ2-5
cdr3_length: 11
v_call: TRBV4-2
d_call: NA

cdr3_aa: CASSLVGRPTDTQYF
cdr3_nt: TGCGCCAGCAGCTTGGTTGGCAGGCCCACAGATACGCAGTATTTT
clone_size: NA
j_call: TRBJ2-3
cdr3_length: 15
v_call: TRBV5-1
d_call: NA

cdr3_aa: CASRGTVNTEAFF
cdr3_nt: TGTGCCAGCAGGGGGACAGTGAACACTGAAGCTTTCTTT
clone_size: NA
j_call: TRBJ1-1
cdr3_length: 13
v_call: TRBV28
d_call: TRBD1